Listed here is a single T cell receptor (beta chain). Its cognate antigen is unknown. This specimen comes from a study of spatial heterogeneity in lung cancer. At the level of the study: Detection consistently captured more beta-chain sequences than alpha-chain sequences. Averaged across combinations, each unique TCR and UMI pairing appeared more than ten times in raw reads, which were uncorrected.

The study, taken as a whole, reports: Counts that tracked tumor mutation counts were those of expanded intratumoral alpha and beta TCRs.

Time point described: sample taken at primary tumor resection. In each case, whole RNA from tumor, nontumor lung or frozen PBMC was sequenced unsorted. TCRdb independently ran MiXCR on the 5' RACE reads; one entry per CDR3 protein. The table has about 23,000 distinct CDR3 sequences, 5% to 7% seen once. The junction had 10 bases not matched to a gene; V was cut back by 6 bases and J by 8 bases. CDR1 is SGHTA and CDR2 is FQGTGA in the germline V gene. This CDR3 region has 14 residues. This TCR came from a male donor with early-stage non-small cell lung cancer. The sequences come from lung tumor tissue, collected at surgery. J is TRBJ2-1 and V is TRBV7-3; 7 bases are a match to TRBD2. The chain's CDR3 is CASSPAGNSYEQFF. The CDR3 coding sequence is TGTGCCAGCAGTCCAGCGGGAAATTCGTATGAGCAGTTCTTC. Together with reference TRBV7-3 and TRBJ2-1, the CDR3 gives the full variable domain: GAGVSQTPSNKVTEKGKYVELRCDPISGHTALYWYRQSLGQGPEFLIYFQGTGAADDSGLPNDRFFAVRPEGSVSTLKIQRTERGDSAVYLCASSPAGNSYEQFFGPGTRLTVL.